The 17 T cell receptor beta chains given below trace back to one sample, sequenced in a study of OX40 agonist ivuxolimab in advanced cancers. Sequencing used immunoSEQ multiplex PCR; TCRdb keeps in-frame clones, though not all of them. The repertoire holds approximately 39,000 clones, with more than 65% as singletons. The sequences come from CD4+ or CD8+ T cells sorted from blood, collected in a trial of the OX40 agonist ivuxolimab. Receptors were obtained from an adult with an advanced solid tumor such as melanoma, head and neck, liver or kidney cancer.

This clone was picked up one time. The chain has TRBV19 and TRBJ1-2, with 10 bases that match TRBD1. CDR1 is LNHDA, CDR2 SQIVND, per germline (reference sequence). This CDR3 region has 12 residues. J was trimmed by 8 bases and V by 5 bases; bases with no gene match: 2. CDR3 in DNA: TGTGCCAGTAGTGACAGGGGGCGCGGCTACACCTTC. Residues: CASSDRGRGYTF.

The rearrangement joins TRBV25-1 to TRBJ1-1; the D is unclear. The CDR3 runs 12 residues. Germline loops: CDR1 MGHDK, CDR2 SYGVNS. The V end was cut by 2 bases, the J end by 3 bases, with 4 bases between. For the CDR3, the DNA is TGTGCCAGCAGTGAAAGGGACACTGAAGCTTTCTTT. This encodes CASSERDTEAFF.

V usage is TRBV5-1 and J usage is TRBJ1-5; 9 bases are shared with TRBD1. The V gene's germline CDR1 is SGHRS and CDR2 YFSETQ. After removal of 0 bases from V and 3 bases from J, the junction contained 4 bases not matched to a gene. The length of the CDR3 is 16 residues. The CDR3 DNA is TGCGCCAGCAGCTTGGAGGGGACAGGGAACAATCAGCCCCAGCATTTT. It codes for CASSLEGTGNNQPQHF.

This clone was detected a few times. The CDR3 protein is CASSLEQGPVDTQYF. For the CDR3, the DNA is TGTGCCAGCAGCTTGGAACAGGGTCCGGTGGATACGCAGTATTTT. The chain carries TRBV5-5 and TRBJ2-3; perhaps TRBD1 as D (6 bases). The CDR3 totals 15 residues. Per germline, CDR1 SGHKS and CDR2 YYEKEE (reference sequence). The germline V and J ends were trimmed by 0 bases and 6 bases, with 14 bases remaining between them.

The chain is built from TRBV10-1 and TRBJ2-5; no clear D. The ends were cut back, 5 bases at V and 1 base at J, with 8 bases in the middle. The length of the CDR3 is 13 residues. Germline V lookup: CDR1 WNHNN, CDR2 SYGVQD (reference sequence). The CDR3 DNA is TGCGCCAGCAGTCCAGGCCCCCAAGAGACCCAGTACTTC. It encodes CASSPGPQETQYF.

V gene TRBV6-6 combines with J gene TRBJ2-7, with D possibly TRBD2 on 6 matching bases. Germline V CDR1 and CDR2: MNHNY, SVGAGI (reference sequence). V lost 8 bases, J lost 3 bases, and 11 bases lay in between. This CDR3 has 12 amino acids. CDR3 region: CASGDFYYEQYF. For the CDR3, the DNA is TGTGCCAGCGGGGACTTCTACTACGAGCAGTACTTC.

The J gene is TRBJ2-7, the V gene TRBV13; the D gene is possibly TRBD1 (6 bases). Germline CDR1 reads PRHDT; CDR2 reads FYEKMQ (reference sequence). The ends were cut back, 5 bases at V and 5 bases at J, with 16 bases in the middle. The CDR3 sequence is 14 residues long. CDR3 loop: CASSKTGFKDEQYF. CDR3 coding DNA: TGTGCCAGCAGCAAAACAGGGTTCAAGGACGAGCAGTACTTC.

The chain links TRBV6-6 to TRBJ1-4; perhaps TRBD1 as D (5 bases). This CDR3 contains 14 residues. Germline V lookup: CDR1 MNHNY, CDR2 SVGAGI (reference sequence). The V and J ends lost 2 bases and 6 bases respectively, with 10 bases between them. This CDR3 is CASSYVAGYEKLFF. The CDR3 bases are TGTGCCAGCAGTTACGTGGCAGGGTATGAAAAACTGTTTTTT.

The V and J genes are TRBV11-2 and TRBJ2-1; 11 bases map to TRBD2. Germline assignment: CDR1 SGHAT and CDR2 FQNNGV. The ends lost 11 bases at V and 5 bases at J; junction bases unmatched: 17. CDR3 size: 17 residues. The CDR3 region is CASTPLSLLAGDNEQFF. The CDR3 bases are TGTGCCTCGACTCCCCTTTCCCTACTAGCGGGGGACAATGAGCAGTTCTTC.

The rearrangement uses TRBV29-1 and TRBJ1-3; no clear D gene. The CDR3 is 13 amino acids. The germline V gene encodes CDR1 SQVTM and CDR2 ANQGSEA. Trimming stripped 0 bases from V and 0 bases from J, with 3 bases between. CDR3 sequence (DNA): TGCAGCGTTGAAGAGGACTCTGGAAACACCATATATTTT. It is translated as CSVEEDSGNTIYF.

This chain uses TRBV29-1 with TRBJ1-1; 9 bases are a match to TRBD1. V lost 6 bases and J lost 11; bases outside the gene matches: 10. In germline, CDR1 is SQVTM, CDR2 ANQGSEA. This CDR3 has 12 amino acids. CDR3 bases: TGCAGCGTGCAGCCGGGACAGGGAAACGCTTTCTTT. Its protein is CSVQPGQGNAFF.

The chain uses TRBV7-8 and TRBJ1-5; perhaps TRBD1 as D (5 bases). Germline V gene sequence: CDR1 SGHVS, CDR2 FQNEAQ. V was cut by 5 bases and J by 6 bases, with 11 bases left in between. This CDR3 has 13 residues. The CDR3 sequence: CASSRPGPQPQHF. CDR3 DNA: TGTGCCAGCAGCCGACCAGGGCCTCAGCCCCAGCATTTT.

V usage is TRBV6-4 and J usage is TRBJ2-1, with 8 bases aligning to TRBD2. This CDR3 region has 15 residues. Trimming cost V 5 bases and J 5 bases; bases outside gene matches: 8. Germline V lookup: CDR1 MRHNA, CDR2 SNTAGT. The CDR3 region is CASSLTSGGDNEQFF. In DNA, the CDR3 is TGTGCCAGCAGTCTAACGAGCGGGGGAGACAATGAGCAGTTCTTC.

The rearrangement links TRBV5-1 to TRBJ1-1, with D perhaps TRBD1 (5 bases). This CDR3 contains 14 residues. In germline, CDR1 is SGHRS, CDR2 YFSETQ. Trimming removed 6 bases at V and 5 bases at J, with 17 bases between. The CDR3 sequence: CASTLFGGRTEAFF. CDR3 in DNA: TGCGCCAGCACCCTATTCGGGGGGAGGACTGAAGCTTTCTTT.

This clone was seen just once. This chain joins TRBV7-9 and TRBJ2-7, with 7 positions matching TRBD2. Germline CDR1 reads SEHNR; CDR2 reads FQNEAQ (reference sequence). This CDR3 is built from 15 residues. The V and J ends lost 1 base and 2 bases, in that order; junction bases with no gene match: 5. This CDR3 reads CASSLGPGGTYEQYF. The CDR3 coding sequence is TGTGCCAGCAGCTTAGGTCCGGGGGGAACCTACGAGCAGTACTTC.

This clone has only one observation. The CDR3 spells CASNPTGSTYEQYF. CDR3 sequence (DNA): TGTGCCAGTAACCCGACAGGGTCCACCTACGAGCAGTACTTC. The rearrangement joins TRBV19 to TRBJ2-7, with TRBD1 matching 7 bases. The V segment lost 7 bases and the J segment 2 bases; nucleotides outside the gene matches: 8. The CDR3 is 14 residues long. CDR1 LNHDA and CDR2 SQIVND come from the germline V gene (reference sequence).

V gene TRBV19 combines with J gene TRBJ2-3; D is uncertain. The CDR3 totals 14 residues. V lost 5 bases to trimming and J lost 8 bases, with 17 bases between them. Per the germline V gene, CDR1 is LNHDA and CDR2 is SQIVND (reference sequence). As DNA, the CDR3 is TGTGCCAGTAGTTCCCAGACACTCTCGGGTACGCAGTATTTT. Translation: CASSSQTLSGTQYF. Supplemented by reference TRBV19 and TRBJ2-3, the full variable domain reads DGGITQSPKYLFRKEGQNVTLSCEQNLNHDAMYWYRQDPGQGLRLIYYSQIVNDFQKGDIAEGYSVSREKKESFPLTVTSAQKNPTAFYLCASSSQTLSGTQYFGPGTRLTVL.